Given below is one TCR beta chain in context. Its antigen is unknown. A far larger clone is a single base away, which makes a read error likely. Genomic DNA yielded TCR beta CDR3, amplified by two-round multiplex PCR. First-round PCR amplification was performed with primers specific to each TRBV and TRBJ gene. Using its own MiXCR run on the multiplex PCR reads, TCRdb lists one record per CDR3 protein. The sample shows around 13,000 distinct CDR3 sequences, roughly 29% of them seen only once. Two sampling time points were used, and about 6 milliliters of peripheral blood were drawn at each. These data are taken from a study of prognosis after radiotherapy for stage I lung cancer. Study at large: Enrollment began in the first half of 2018 and ended in 2019; the enrolled patients had stage I non-small cell lung cancer. It was SBRT that served as radiotherapy, in 3 to 5 fractions with a biologically effective dose of at least 100 Gy.

Findings and caveats of the study: Before stereotactic body radiation therapy the median unique TCR clone count was 10,088, and afterwards it fell to 6,000 to 7,500.

The CDR3 runs 20 residues. CDR1 and CDR2 from the germline V gene are MNHEY and SVGAGI. J is TRBJ2-1 and V is TRBV6-5; perhaps TRBD2 as D (6 bases). The DNA end is a closer match to TRBJ2-5, so the J assignment may be wrong. The source material was PBMCs, sampled before or after stereotactic body radiation therapy (not recorded which). This clonotype was sampled from a donor aged 50 or older with non-small cell lung cancer. CDR3: CASSSVGPGRGTPPRETQYF. The CDR3 coding sequence is TGTGCCAGCAGTTCCGTGGGACCGGGACGGGGGACTCCCCCCCGGGAGACCCAGTACTTC.